This entry lists 30 T cell receptor beta chains sequenced from one sample in a study of OX40 agonist ivuxolimab in advanced cancers. To prepare the library, the immunoSEQ multiplex PCR assay was applied. The clones in this table, taken by TCRdb from immuneACCESS, are in-frame only. Not every clone is retained; where verified, under half of the shortfall comes from an unresolved V gene, and the cause of the rest is unknown. This sample gives about 22,000 clones in total; 84% of them show up just once. In total, the top ten clones hold about 31% of the sample. The sample here was CD4+ or CD8+ T cells sorted from blood, taken in a trial of the OX40 agonist ivuxolimab. Receptor source: an adult with an advanced solid tumor such as melanoma, head and neck, liver or kidney cancer.

As DNA, the CDR3 is TGTGCCAGCAGCTTAACGGAAGGGGGCTTTGGGGCCAACGTCCTGACTTTC. Its translation is CASSLTEGGFGANVLTF. The chain couples TRBV7-3 to TRBJ2-6; the match to TRBD1 covers 7 bases. CDR1 and CDR2 from the germline V gene are SGHTA and FQGTGA. V lost 0 bases to trimming and J lost 3 bases; unmatched junction nucleotides: 5. The CDR3 has 17 residues.

This clone occurred once. This sequence joins TRBV7-8 and TRBJ2-1; 14 nucleotides agree with TRBD2. V shed 3 bases, J shed 4 bases, and the junction held 8 bases outside the gene matches. The CDR3 is made up of 18 amino acids. CDR1 and CDR2 from the germline V gene are SGHVS and FQNEAQ. The CDR3 DNA sequence: TGTGCCAGCAGCTTGGGACTAGCGGGGGACACTTCTTACAATGAGCAGTTCTTC. This gives the protein CASSLGLAGDTSYNEQFF.

This rearrangement joins TRBV14 to TRBJ1-1; D possibly corresponds to TRBD1 (5 bases). Germline V lookup: CDR1 SGHDN, CDR2 FVKESK. This CDR3 spans 13 amino acids. Trimming removed 4 bases at V and 1 base at J, with 7 bases between. The CDR3 nucleotides are TGTGCCAGCAGCCCGGGACGGAACACTGAAGCTTTCTTT. Protein: CASSPGRNTEAFF.

CDR3 sequence reads: CASSARTDTQYF. Here the CDR3 DNA reads TGCGCCAGCAGCGCCCGCACAGATACGCAGTATTTT. This chain joins TRBV5-1 and TRBJ2-3; D is uncertain. Trimming removed 4 bases at V and 1 base at J, with 4 bases between. The CDR3 extends over 12 amino acids. CDR1 and CDR2 (germline): SGHRS, YFSETQ.

The chain couples TRBV6-1 to TRBJ1-1; D not resolved. There are 12 residues in the CDR3. CDR1 MNHNS and CDR2 SASEGT come from the germline V gene. V was shortened by 2 bases and J by 7 bases, with 8 bases between the two germline ends. The CDR3 loop reads CASSETRIEAFF. The DNA of the CDR3 is TGTGCCAGCAGTGAAACCCGGATTGAAGCTTTCTTT.

The gene calls are TRBV2 and TRBJ1-1; D may be TRBD1 (6 bases). CDR3 length equals 15 residues. CDR1 and CDR2 (germline): SNHLY, FYNNEI. V was trimmed by 8 bases and J by 1 base, leaving 17 bases between them. This CDR3 is CASRWEGGRNTEAFF. DNA of the CDR3: TGTGCCAGCCGGTGGGAGGGGGGACGGAACACTGAAGCTTTCTTT.

The chain carries TRBV27 and TRBJ2-5, with D unclear. The DNA end favors TRBJ2-7, so the J call may be wrong. Germline V gives CDR1 MNHEY, CDR2 SMNVEV (reference sequence). The CDR3 loop spans 16 amino acids. CDR3 nucleotide sequence: TGTGCCAGCAGGAGCCTCGGGTTGGGTGGAAACTACGAGCAGTACTTC. It yields the protein CASRSLGLGGNYEQYF.

This sequence joins TRBV2 and TRBJ1-5; TRBD1 agrees at 7 bases. The CDR3 covers 17 residues. V shed 6 bases and J 9 bases; nucleotides not matched to a gene: 20. Germline CDR1 reads SNHLY; CDR2 reads FYNNEI. The CDR3: CASRPTQVAGGKRPQHF. The CDR3 DNA reads TGTGCCAGCAGACCCACCCAAGTAGCAGGGGGGAAAAGGCCCCAGCATTTT.

CDR3: CASSYWRSSIETQYF. The DNA of the CDR3 is TGTGCCAGCAGCTACTGGCGGTCCTCGATAGAGACCCAGTACTTC. The genes are TRBV7-9 and TRBJ2-5; D not certain. CDR3 length equals 15 residues. V dropped 4 bases and J dropped 4 bases, with 16 bases sitting between them. Per the germline V gene, CDR1 is SEHNR and CDR2 is FQNEAQ (reference sequence).

The chain links TRBV11-2 to TRBJ2-5; possible D gene TRBD1, 6 bases. V shed 1 base and J shed 4 bases, with 7 bases lying between them. This CDR3 has 13 amino acids. CDR1 SGHAT and CDR2 FQNNGV come from the germline V gene. CDR3 DNA: TGTGCCAGCAGCTTAGGGGGGCTAGAGACCCAGTACTTC. Encoded protein: CASSLGGLETQYF.

This chain connects TRBV13 to TRBJ2-7; 7 nucleotides align to TRBD2. The CDR3 contains 15 residues. Germline CDR1 reads PRHDT; CDR2 reads FYEKMQ (reference sequence). After removal of 0 bases from V and 7 bases from J, the junction contained 9 bases not matched to a gene. The CDR3 DNA reads TGTGCCAGCAGCTTAGGCTTTACTGTGGGAGGGGAGCAGTACTTC. Amino acids: CASSLGFTVGGEQYF.

The J gene is TRBJ1-1, the V gene TRBV7-3, with a tentative D call TRBD1 (6 bases). CDR3 length: 14 amino acids. Looked up from germline, CDR1 is SGHTA and CDR2 is FQGTGA. The V end was cut by 2 bases, the J end by 3 bases, with 10 bases between. The DNA of the CDR3 is TGTGCCAGCAGCTTATTGCCAGGGGACACTGAAGCTTTCTTT. This sequence encodes CASSLLPGDTEAFF.

The V and J genes are TRBV5-6 and TRBJ1-6; TRBD1 agrees at 10 bases. J lost 14 bases, V lost 4 bases, and 12 bases had no gene match. Germline V CDR1 and CDR2: SGHDT, YYEEEE. CDR3 length equals 15 residues. The CDR3 sequence: CASSPGTGVGKALHF. Here the CDR3 DNA reads TGTGCCAGCAGCCCCGGGACAGGGGTCGGTAAAGCCCTCCACTTT. Full variable domain (remainder filled in from reference TRBV5-6 and TRBJ1-6): DAGVTQSPTHLIKTRGQQVTLRCSPKSGHDTVSWYQQALGQGPQFIFQYYEEEERQRGNFPDRFSGHQFPNYSSELNVNALLLGDSALYLCASSPGTGVGKALHFGNGTRLTVT.

The chain combines TRBV4-1 with TRBJ1-2; 8 positions agree with TRBD1. Germline assignment: CDR1 MGHRA and CDR2 YSYEKL. With 4 bases clipped from V and 6 bases from J, the junction kept 7 bases outside the gene matches. The CDR3 consists of 14 residues. CDR3 sequence: CASSPDRGRDGYTF. DNA for the CDR3: TGCGCCAGCAGCCCCGACAGGGGTAGAGATGGCTACACCTTC.

The rearrangement links TRBV11-2 to TRBJ2-5, with 8 positions matching TRBD2. Trimming took 4 bases from V and 5 from J; bases not matched to a gene: 0. Germline V gives CDR1 SGHAT, CDR2 FQNNGV. CDR3 length: 12 residues. The CDR3 nucleotides read TGTGCCAGCAGCTCTAGCGGGGAGACCCAGTACTTC. The encoded protein is CASSSSGETQYF.

This chain links TRBV28 with TRBJ2-7; D ambiguous. The CDR3 loop spans 13 amino acids. The germline CDR1 and CDR2 sequences are MDHEN and SYDVKM. The V and J ends lost 4 bases and 4 bases respectively, with 11 bases between them. In DNA, the CDR3 is TGTGCCAGCAGTTACACAGTCTCGTACGAGCAGTACTTC. As protein: CASSYTVSYEQYF. The variable domain in full, with the rest retrieved from reference TRBV28 and TRBJ2-7, is DVKVTQSSRYLVKRTGEKVFLECVQDMDHENMFWYRQDPGLGLRLIYFSYDVKMKEKGDIPEGYSVSREKKERFSLILESASTNQTSMYLCASSYTVSYEQYFGPGTRLTVT.

This clone qualifies as medium-sized (0.01 to 0.1%). The rearrangement joins TRBV5-1 to TRBJ1-2; the D gene is possibly TRBD1 (5 bases). Trimming left V 0 bases short and J 6 bases short, with 6 bases between. Germline CDR1 SGHRS, CDR2 YFSETQ. The CDR3 is made up of 12 amino acids. CDR3 in amino acids: CASSLAGNGYTF. CDR3 coding DNA: TGCGCCAGCAGCTTGGCAGGGAATGGCTACACCTTC.

The chain has TRBV12-1 and TRBJ1-5; the table's D gene call, TRBD1, was not cross checked with the DNA. TRBV12-1 counts as a pseudogene. This CDR3 has 15 residues. CDR3 DNA: TGTGCCAGCAGCTTGAGGGGGATTAGCAATCAGCCCCAGCATTTT. This translates into CASSLRGISNQPQHF.

The chain employs TRBV19 and TRBJ2-5, with 7 positions matching TRBD2. The CDR3 is 15 residues long. Germline V lookup: CDR1 LNHDA, CDR2 SQIVND (reference sequence). V trimming: 5 bases; J trimming: 4 bases; junction bases outside the gene matches: 10. In DNA, the CDR3 is TGTGCCAGTAGTCCCAGTGCGGGAGTAGGAGAGACCCAGTACTTC. Translation: CASSPSAGVGETQYF.

This clone appeared a single time. The gene calls are TRBV6-5 and TRBJ2-7, with TRBD2 matching 10 bases. V was clipped by 5 bases and J by 2 bases; unmatched bases: 3. The CDR3 runs to 14 residues. Germline-derived CDR1 and CDR2 are MNHEY and SVGAGI. CDR3 sequence (DNA): TGTGCCAGCAGTATTAGCGGGGGGACCTACGAGCAGTACTTC. As protein: CASSISGGTYEQYF.

V usage is TRBV7-9 and J usage is TRBJ2-5; 9 bases map to TRBD2. CDR3 length equals 15 residues. Germline CDR1 is SEHNR and CDR2 is FQNEAQ (reference sequence). Losses at the gene ends were 3 bases for V and 5 bases for J; bases not matched to a gene: 7. The CDR3 DNA reads as TGTGCCAGCAGCTTTTTAGCGGGAGTGGGGGAGACCCAGTACTTC. It translates to CASSFLAGVGETQYF. The variable domain in full, completed from reference TRBV7-9 and TRBJ2-5, reads DTGVSQNPRHKITKRGQNVTFRCDPISEHNRLYWYRQTLGQGPEFLTYFQNEAQLEKSRLLSDRFSAERPKGSFSTLEIQRTEQGDSAMYLCASSFLAGVGETQYFGPGTRLLVL.

The chain recombines TRBV11-3 with TRBJ2-3, with D tentatively TRBD1 (5 bases). Germline V gene data show CDR1 as SGHNT and CDR2 as YENEEA. This CDR3 has 15 residues. V was cut by 4 bases and J by 3 bases, with 14 bases left in between. CDR3 amino acids: CASSSPPKGTDTQYF. The CDR3 bases are TGTGCCAGCAGCTCCCCGCCTAAGGGGACAGATACGCAGTATTTT.

The J gene is TRBJ2-1, the V gene TRBV9; D is undetermined. V shed 0 bases and J shed 3 bases, with 4 bases lying between them. The CDR3 spans 13 residues. The germline CDR1 and CDR2 sequences are SGDLS and YYNGEE. CDR3 sequence reads: CASSVESYNEQFF. The CDR3 region has the DNA TGTGCCAGCAGCGTAGAAAGCTACAATGAGCAGTTCTTC. Using reference TRBV9 and TRBJ2-1 for the parts outside the CDR3, the full variable domain is DSGVTQTPKHLITATGQRVTLRCSPRSGDLSVYWYQQSLDQGLQFLIQYYNGEERAKGNILERFSAQQFPDLHSELNLSSLELGDSALYFCASSVESYNEQFFGPGTRLTVL.

As regards this clone: Additional DNA sequences in this sample encode the identical CDR3. The chain links TRBV6-5 to TRBJ1-2; TRBD1 is a possible D gene (5 bases). V shed 0 bases and J shed 6 bases, with 14 bases lying between them. The CDR3 loop spans 15 amino acids. In germline, CDR1 is MNHEY, CDR2 SVGAGI. The CDR3 here is CASSYSEQDPHGYTF. Here the CDR3 DNA reads TGTGCCAGCAGTTACTCCGAACAGGACCCGCATGGCTACACCTTC.

The chain has TRBV9 and TRBJ2-2, with D tentatively TRBD2 (6 bases). Trimming left V 0 bases short and J 2 bases short, with 8 bases between. The V gene's germline CDR1 is SGDLS and CDR2 YYNGEE. This CDR3 is 15 amino acids long. The DNA of the CDR3 is TGTGCCAGCAGCGTAGTGGCGGGAAACACCGGGGAGCTGTTTTTT. It encodes CASSVVAGNTGELFF.

This clone was found once. The V gene is TRBV6-4, the J gene TRBJ2-7, with 8 bases matching TRBD1. Germline CDR1 reads MRHNA; CDR2 reads SNTAGT. V was clipped by 4 bases and J by 4 bases; unmatched bases: 9. There are 15 residues in the CDR3. The CDR3 sequence is CASSVDRVPGYEQYF. The CDR3 nucleotides are TGTGCCAGCAGTGTGGACAGGGTGCCCGGGTACGAGCAGTACTTC.

The chain recombines TRBV15 with TRBJ1-5; weak D call: TRBD1 (6 bases). The V gene's germline CDR1 is LNHNV and CDR2 YYDKDF (reference sequence). V shed 1 base and J shed 3 bases, with 10 bases lying between them. The CDR3 is made up of 15 amino acids. The CDR3 spells CATSRVRDTNQPQHF. CDR3 nucleotides: TGTGCCACCAGCAGAGTCCGGGACACCAATCAGCCCCAGCATTTT.

The rearrangement uses TRBV30 and TRBJ2-3; 10 bases are a match to TRBD2. With V trimmed by 2 bases and J by 7 bases, 9 bases remained unmatched. Looked up from germline, CDR1 is GTSNPN and CDR2 is SVGIG (reference sequence). The CDR3 consists of 15 residues. CDR3 coding DNA: TGTGCCTGGAGTCACCTAGCGGGAGAAGGAAATACGCAGTATTTT. Translating gives CAWSHLAGEGNTQYF.

Comment on this clone: A junction boundary mismatches the germline segment, possibly from a read error. This rearrangement joins TRBV7-7 to TRBJ2-5; tentatively, D is TRBD2 (5 bases). The CDR3 sequence is 16 residues long. Germline CDR1 and CDR2: SSHAT and FNYEAQ (reference sequence). The CDR3: CASSLEAGPGRETQYF. Written as DNA, the CDR3 is TGTGCTAGCAGCTTGGAGGCAGGACCCGGCAGGGAGACCCAGTACTTC. Complete variable domain (other parts from reference TRBV7-7 and TRBJ2-5): GAGVSQSPRYKVTKRGQDVTLRCDPISSHATLYWYQQALGQGPEFLTYFNYEAQPDKSGLPSDRFSAERPEGSISTLTIQRTEQRDSAMYRCASSLEAGPGRETQYFGPGTRLLVL.

The CDR3 sequence is CASTGPMNTEAFF. CDR3 in DNA: TGTGCCAGCACAGGACCCATGAACACTGAAGCTTTCTTT. The genes are TRBV7-9 and TRBJ1-1, with D uncertain. The CDR3 extends over 13 amino acids. Germline-derived CDR1 and CDR2 are SEHNR and FQNEAQ (reference sequence). Between the trimmed V and J ends, which lost 7 bases and 0 bases, there was a span of 9 bases.